The source of this T cell receptor beta chain is a study of CD8 T cells in ankylosing spondylitis (dated by TCRdb to the late 2010s). Regarding the complete study: To find TCR variants linked to disease, the study profiled T cell receptor beta repertoires in ankylosing spondylitis patients and healthy donors. The full study cohort was made up of roughly 25 ankylosing spondylitis patients and 108 healthy donors. Peripheral blood was sampled, and synovial fluid was also collected from ankylosing spondylitis patients.

This clonotype was seen ten or more times. This clone's antigen is unknown. The input lacks base qualities; no much larger clone sits a single base away. General findings and caveats noted by the study authors: The disease-linked clones had a CD8+ phenotype and were found at relatively low frequencies in peripheral blood. The disease-linked clones were reported to be significantly enriched in matched synovial fluid samples from ankylosing spondylitis patients. A TCR beta motif of eight highly homologous amino acid variants appeared characteristic of blood from ankylosing spondylitis patients. Some motif variants had previously been reported in the synovial fluid and blood of reactive arthritis patients, which suggests shared mechanisms of disease initiation.

TCRdb shows the sequencer as Illumina HiSeq 2500. Quantitative 5'-RACE with molecular barcodes was the method used to prepare the TCR beta libraries. The published analysis was carried out like this. Disease-linked TCR variants were identified with a new computational method built on a probabilistic model of VDJ rearrangement. TCRdb cleaned the public reads at Q25 with fastp, built clones with MiXCR and kept in-frame beta chains. When rows share a CDR3 protein, they turn into one entry using the most common DNA and genes. The V and J calls, along with clone size, are taken from TCRdb and not from the paper's own processing. The sample table holds about 500,000 distinct CDR3 sequences, of which 5.3% were seen once. Clones ranked in the top ten supply roughly 3.5% of the sample. The CDR3 runs 16 residues from the cysteine to the phenylalanine. Of all the DNA, just the CDR3 is kept, 48 bases in frame from base 1. Trimming takes 2 bases off V and 1 base off J; junction bases not matched to a gene: 5. Looking up the germline V gene yields CDR1 MNHEY and CDR2 SVGAGI.

The source of this sequence is a male donor with ankylosing spondylitis. The sequence joins TRBV6-5 to TRBJ2-3, with 8 bases aligning to TRBD1. Sequencing used blood, either unsorted or a sorted T cell fraction (not recorded which). The base sequence is TGTGCCAGCAGTTACGGACAGGGTGGAGGCACAGATACGCAGTATTTT. This is translated as CASSYGQGGGTDTQYF.